This passage covers 22 T cell receptor beta chains from one sample sequenced in a study of blood T cell repertoires in COVID-19. Using immunoSEQ multiplex PCR, the repertoire was profiled, and TCRdb retains in-frame clones only, with some absent. The data show about 280,000 clones, roughly 85% seen once. The sequenced material came from peripheral blood. The source of these receptors is a man aged 45-60 years with active or convalescent COVID-19.

The V call is TRBV10-3, the J call TRBJ1-2; D unresolved. V dropped 6 bases and J dropped 5 bases, with 19 bases sitting between them. The V gene's germline CDR1 is ENHRY and CDR2 SYGVKD. The CDR3 covers 15 residues. CDR3 in amino acids: CAISETPPAIYGYTF. The CDR3 DNA is TGTGCCATCAGCGAGACCCCTCCCGCTATATATGGCTACACCTTC.

The V gene is TRBV6-6, the J gene TRBJ1-1; 9 bases match TRBD1. The CDR3 totals 15 residues. V gave up 6 bases and J gave up 4 bases; unmatched junction bases: 9. Germline CDR1 MNHNY, CDR2 SVGAGI (reference sequence). The CDR3 DNA sequence: TGTGCCAGCAGCTACGATCCGGGACAGGGCACTGAAGCTTTCTTT. Translated, it gives CASSYDPGQGTEAFF.

The rearrangement joins TRBV28 to TRBJ1-2; D is unresolved. The CDR3 contains 13 residues. Trimming removed 2 bases from V and 5 bases from J, with 9 bases in between. Germline-derived CDR1 and CDR2 are MDHEN and SYDVKM. The chain's CDR3 is CASSLDRDYGYTF. The CDR3 DNA reads as TGTGCCAGCAGTTTAGACCGGGATTATGGCTACACCTTC.

The chain's CDR3 is CASSWGQGAYEQYF. DNA of the CDR3: TGTGCCAGCAGTTGGGGACAGGGGGCCTACGAGCAGTACTTC. The chain links TRBV6-2 or TRBV6-3 to TRBJ2-7, with 11 bases lining up with TRBD1. CDR3 size: 14 residues. Germline loops: CDR1 MNHEY, CDR2 SVGEGT. J lost 2 bases, V lost 4 bases, and 1 base had no gene match.

This chain uses TRBV5-4 with TRBJ2-3; D is ambiguous. V was pared by 4 bases and J by 0 bases, with 15 bases between. The CDR3 runs to 16 residues. In germline, CDR1 is SGHNT, CDR2 YYREEE (reference sequence). This chain's CDR3 is CASSLFSGSSTDTQYF. The DNA for the CDR3 is TGTGCCAGCAGCCTTTTTAGTGGTAGCAGCACAGATACGCAGTATTTT.

The chain combines TRBV2 with TRBJ2-7, with 11 bases lining up with TRBD1. Germline V gene lookup returns CDR1 SNHLY and CDR2 FYNNEI. V lost 6 bases and J lost 4; bases outside the gene matches: 5. CDR3 length equals 14 residues. The CDR3 sequence is CASSLDRGRYEQYF. CDR3 DNA: TGTGCCAGCAGCCTGGACAGGGGGCGATACGAGCAGTACTTC.

This chain connects TRBV5-6 to TRBJ2-2, with D perhaps matching TRBD1 (6 bases). Germline V gene lookup returns CDR1 SGHDT and CDR2 YYEEEE. This CDR3 region has 15 residues. The V gene lost 4 bases and the J gene lost 3 bases, with 13 bases spanning the gap. DNA of the CDR3: TGTGCCAGCAGCCTATTGGACAGATACACCGGGGAGCTGTTTTTT. It specifies CASSLLDRYTGELFF.

The V and J genes are TRBV11-1 and TRBJ2-1; 8 nucleotides agree with TRBD1. Germline V gives CDR1 SGHAT, CDR2 FQDESV (reference sequence). The CDR3 has 15 residues. The junction had 6 bases not matched to a gene; V was cut back by 6 bases and J by 2 bases. CDR3 nucleotides: TGTGCCAGCAGGAATCCGGGACAGGCCTACAATGAGCAGTTCTTC. It encodes CASRNPGQAYNEQFF.

The V gene is TRBV19, the J gene TRBJ1-2; 10 bases line up with TRBD1. Germline CDR1 and CDR2: LNHDA and SQIVND (reference sequence). This CDR3 has 15 residues. V trimming: 6 bases; J trimming: 7 bases; junction bases outside the gene matches: 11. Written as DNA, the CDR3 is TGTGCCAGTAGCCCAGACCGGGACAGGGGAGCTGGCTACACCTTC. Encoded protein: CASSPDRDRGAGYTF.

The V call is TRBV4-1, the J call TRBJ2-5; 10 nucleotides match TRBD2. The CDR3 length is 16 residues. The germline CDR1 and CDR2 sequences are MGHRA and YSYEKL. V was pared by 0 bases and J by 6 bases, with 7 bases of the junction left unmatched. Here the CDR3 reads CASSQEGLAGVKTQYF. The CDR3 coding sequence is TGCGCCAGCAGCCAAGAAGGGCTAGCGGGAGTGAAGACCCAGTACTTC.

This chain uses TRBV4-1 with TRBJ2-1, with 7 bases fitting TRBD2. The germline gives CDR1 MGHRA, CDR2 YSYEKL. The CDR3 is made up of 14 amino acids. J gave up 8 bases and V 3 bases, and 7 bases lay outside the gene matches. CDR3 nucleotides: TGCGCCAGCAGCCATGGCGGGAGCGCAGATGAGCAGTTCTTC. Its protein product is CASSHGGSADEQFF.

CDR3 DNA sequence: TGTGCCAGCAGCTCGAGCGGGAGCCTCAAGCGGAAGCAGTACTTC. Protein sequence: CASSSSGSLKRKQYF. The chain carries TRBV5-4 and TRBJ2-7; 8 nucleotides line up with TRBD2. The CDR3 consists of 15 residues. The V and J ends lost 3 bases and 8 bases, in that order; junction bases with no gene match: 13. Per germline, CDR1 SGHNT and CDR2 YYREEE (reference sequence). The full variable domain, with the rest looked up from reference TRBV5-4 and TRBJ2-7, is ETGVTQSPTHLIKTRGQQVTLRCSSQSGHNTVSWYQQALGQGPQFIFQYYREEENGRGNFPPRFSGLQFPNYSSELNVNALELDDSALYLCASSSSGSLKRKQYFGPGTRLTVT.

V usage is TRBV3-1 (or the pseudogene TRBV3-2) and J usage is TRBJ2-1; TRBD2 matches 7 bases. Unmatched junction bases numbered 24, after V lost 7 bases and J lost 9 bases. This CDR3 comprises 18 residues. The V gene's germline CDR1 is LGHDT and CDR2 YNNKEL (reference sequence). The CDR3 nucleotides are TGTGCCAGCAATCAAGGGAGGGGTACGCTCCTCGGTTCCATTGAGCAGTTCTTC. Translating gives CASNQGRGTLLGSIEQFF.

This clone was detected once. This sequence joins TRBV19 and TRBJ1-2; TRBD1 matches at 9 bases. This CDR3 spans 15 amino acids. Germline CDR1 reads LNHDA; CDR2 reads SQIVND (reference sequence). J lost 8 bases, V lost 6 bases, and 13 bases had no gene match. The CDR3 DNA reads as TGTGCCAGTAGGAAACAGGGGGCGCAACAGGACGGCTACACCTTC. Translation gives CASRKQGAQQDGYTF.

The chain has TRBV28 and TRBJ1-2; TRBD1 aligns across 8 bases. Germline-derived CDR1 and CDR2 are MDHEN and SYDVKM. Trimming removed 2 bases from V and 2 bases from J; junction bases left unmatched: 1. The CDR3 loop spans 14 amino acids. The CDR3: CASSLGQGNYGYTF. The CDR3 region has the DNA TGTGCCAGCAGTTTAGGACAGGGAAACTATGGCTACACCTTC.

The chain joins TRBV11-3 to TRBJ2-2; 7 bases agree with TRBD1. With V trimmed by 5 bases and J by 2 bases, 14 bases remained unmatched. Germline-derived CDR1 and CDR2 are SGHNT and YENEEA. The CDR3 loop spans 18 amino acids. DNA for the CDR3: TGTGCCAGCAGCGCCGGTCTTGGGGACAGAGGAAACACCGGGGAGCTGTTTTTT. Translated: CASSAGLGDRGNTGELFF.

V usage is TRBV19 and J usage is TRBJ1-5; D gene unclear. Germline assignment: CDR1 LNHDA and CDR2 SQIVND (reference sequence). The CDR3 runs to 15 residues. V lost 10 bases to trimming and J lost 1 base, with 17 bases between them. For the CDR3, the DNA is TGTGCCACTAAAAGGGCCACGGGAAGCAATCAGCCCCAGCATTTT. Translated, it gives CATKRATGSNQPQHF.

CDR3 DNA sequence: TGTGCCAGCAGGAGACAGGGTTCTGTGAGCTATGGCTACACCTTC. It specifies CASRRQGSVSYGYTF. J is TRBJ1-2 and V is TRBV6-6; 7 nucleotides align to TRBD1. V lost 6 bases to trimming and J lost 4 bases; unmatched junction nucleotides: 11. Germline V CDR1 and CDR2: MNHNY, SVGAGI (reference sequence). The CDR3 consists of 15 residues.

This clone occurred a few times. This chain connects TRBV7-9 to TRBJ2-1; D is unclear. V was trimmed by 3 bases and J by 10 bases, leaving 13 bases between them. This CDR3 is 13 amino acids long. Germline V gives CDR1 SEHNR, CDR2 FQNEAQ (reference sequence). The CDR3 sequence is CASSLDLIREQFF. CDR3 bases: TGTGCCAGCAGCTTGGATCTCATCAGGGAGCAGTTCTTC. Looking up the rest from reference TRBV7-9 and TRBJ2-1 gives the full variable domain: DTGVSQNPRHKITKRGQNVTFRCDPISEHNRLYWYRQTLGQGPEFLTYFQNEAQLEKSRLLSDRFSAERPKGSFSTLEIQRTEQGDSAMYLCASSLDLIREQFFGPGTRLTVL.

This rearrangement joins TRBV7-2 to TRBJ2-1; 9 nucleotides align to TRBD2. Germline V lookup: CDR1 SGHTA, CDR2 FQGNSA. The CDR3 contains 16 residues. V lost 5 bases and J lost 9; bases outside the gene matches: 14. This CDR3 is CASSLVAGVRQAEQFF. CDR3 in DNA: TGTGCCAGCAGCCTTGTAGCGGGAGTACGCCAGGCTGAGCAGTTCTTC.

V usage is TRBV28 and J usage is TRBJ2-2; possible D gene TRBD1, 5 bases. Trimming stripped 7 bases from V and 4 bases from J, with 25 bases between. Germline V gives CDR1 MDHEN, CDR2 SYDVKM. The CDR3 length is 18 residues. The CDR3 nucleotides are TGTGCCAGCAAGGGGCTCCGAGGTCGAGGTTCGCTCACCGGGGAGCTGTTTTTT. Protein product: CASKGLRGRGSLTGELFF.

The genes are TRBV18 and TRBJ2-7; 8 bases map to TRBD2. The V and J ends lost 3 bases and 7 bases, in that order; junction bases with no gene match: 14. The CDR3 covers 16 residues. In germline, CDR1 is KGHSH, CDR2 LQKENI. The CDR3 loop reads CASSPGYRTSPAEQYF. The CDR3 DNA sequence: TGTGCCAGCTCACCGGGTTATAGGACTAGCCCGGCTGAGCAGTACTTC.